These 32 T cell receptor beta chains were all obtained from the same sample, sequenced in a study of blood T cell repertoires in COVID-19. TCRdb's table, derived via immunoSEQ multiplex PCR, lists solely in-frame clones and lacks some. The data contain around 88,000 clones, approximately 81% of them singletons. The specimen was peripheral blood. The source is a man between 60 and 75 years old with acute or convalescent COVID-19.

The rearrangement links TRBV10-3 to TRBJ1-5; 11 positions agree with TRBD1. This CDR3 region has 14 residues. In germline, CDR1 is ENHRY, CDR2 SYGVKD. V shed 4 bases, J shed 7 bases, and the junction held 3 bases outside the gene matches. As DNA, the CDR3 is TGTGCCATCAGTGGGGGACAGGGGGACCAGCCCCAGCATTTT. It specifies CAISGGQGDQPQHF.

The gene calls are TRBV2 and TRBJ2-3; TRBD2 matches 12 bases. The germline gives CDR1 SNHLY, CDR2 FYNNEI. The CDR3 length is 15 residues. V shed 5 bases and J 4 bases; nucleotides not matched to a gene: 4. The CDR3 sequence: CASSSSGRAADTQYF. DNA for the CDR3: TGTGCCAGCAGTTCTAGCGGGAGGGCCGCAGATACGCAGTATTTT. Looking up the rest from reference TRBV2 and TRBJ2-3 gives the full variable domain: EPEVTQTPSHQVTQMGQEVILRCVPISNHLYFYWYRQILGQKVEFLVSFYNNEISEKSEIFDDQFSVERPDGSNFTLKIRSTKLEDSAMYFCASSSSGRAADTQYFGPGTRLTVL.

The genes are TRBV29-1 and TRBJ1-4; 8 bases fit TRBD1. The CDR3 is made up of 13 amino acids. Trimming cost V 4 bases and J 6 bases; bases outside gene matches: 4. Germline V lookup: CDR1 SQVTM, CDR2 ANQGSEA. The CDR3 loop reads CSVVDRVYEKLFF. Written as DNA, the CDR3 is TGCAGCGTTGTGGACAGGGTATATGAAAAACTGTTTTTT.

The chain couples TRBV30 to TRBJ1-3; perhaps TRBD1 as D (6 bases). V lost 0 bases and J lost 4, with 16 bases in between. Germline assignment: CDR1 GTSNPN and CDR2 SVGIG (reference sequence). The CDR3 consists of 16 residues. DNA of the CDR3: TGTGCCTGGAGTGTACTTCGGTGGACAGAAGGAAACACCATATATTTT. It codes for CAWSVLRWTEGNTIYF.

The genes are TRBV19 and TRBJ2-1; 12 bases are a match to TRBD2. CDR1 and CDR2 from the germline V gene are LNHDA and SQIVND (reference sequence). This CDR3 is built from 15 residues. With V trimmed by 6 bases and J by 7 bases, 7 bases remained unmatched. This chain's CDR3 is CASRVGLAGINEQFF. The CDR3, as DNA: TGTGCCAGTAGGGTTGGACTAGCGGGGATAAATGAGCAGTTCTTC. The full variable domain, rest sourced from reference TRBV19 and TRBJ2-1, is DGGITQSPKYLFRKEGQNVTLSCEQNLNHDAMYWYRQDPGQGLRLIYYSQIVNDFQKGDIAEGYSVSREKKESFPLTVTSAQKNPTAFYLCASRVGLAGINEQFFGPGTRLTVL.

The CDR3 bases are TGTGCCAGCAGCTTAGCTGTCGGGGTGAGGAACACTGAAGCTTTCTTT. Its translation is CASSLAVGVRNTEAFF. The chain has TRBV7-9 and TRBJ1-1; D remains ambiguous. The V end was cut by 0 bases, the J end by 1 base, with 12 bases between. Germline CDR1 SEHNR, CDR2 FQNEAQ (reference sequence). This CDR3 is built from 16 residues.

Concerning this clone itself: The junction differs from germline at one of its ends, possibly a read error. V is TRBV7-7 and J is TRBJ2-1, with 8 positions matching TRBD1. The CDR3 loop spans 18 amino acids. Germline values: CDR1 SSHAT, CDR2 FNYEAQ (reference sequence). CDR3: CASSRGSTGAFPHNEQFF. DNA for the CDR3: TGTGCTAGCAGCAGGGGGTCGACAGGGGCTTTCCCACACAATGAGCAGTTCTTC. The full variable domain, completed using reference TRBV7-7 and TRBJ2-1, is GAGVSQSPRYKVTKRGQDVTLRCDPISSHATLYWYQQALGQGPEFLTYFNYEAQPDKSGLPSDRFSAERPEGSISTLTIQRTEQRDSAMYRCASSRGSTGAFPHNEQFFGPGTRLTVL.

The chain has TRBV7-9 and TRBJ2-5; maybe TRBD2 (5 bases). Germline V lookup: CDR1 SEHNR, CDR2 FQNEAQ (reference sequence). Trimming pared 4 bases from V and 2 bases from J, leaving 8 bases between. The CDR3 is 13 amino acids. Here the CDR3 DNA reads TGTGCCAGCAGCTCAGGCGGGCAAGAGACCCAGTACTTC. Its protein product is CASSSGGQETQYF.

The V call is TRBV29-1, the J call TRBJ1-1; D gene uncertain. V was pared by 3 bases and J by 2 bases, with 10 bases between. Germline CDR1 is SQVTM and CDR2 is ANQGSEA. The CDR3 consists of 13 residues. DNA for the CDR3: TGCAGCGTTGACGGAGGTTTCAACACTGAAGCTTTCTTT. This sequence encodes CSVDGGFNTEAFF.

The chain has TRBV3-1 (or the pseudogene TRBV3-2) and TRBJ2-3; D unresolved. Germline CDR1 LGHDT, CDR2 YNNKEL (reference sequence). The CDR3 extends over 15 amino acids. Trimming pared 1 base from V and 6 bases from J, leaving 14 bases between. CDR3 nucleotides: TGTGCCAGCAGCCAAGTGAATAACCCTCGGGATACGCAGTATTTT. Its protein product is CASSQVNNPRDTQYF.

V gene TRBV7-3 combines with J gene TRBJ2-2, with 8 bases lining up with TRBD1. This CDR3 spans 14 amino acids. V dropped 2 bases and J dropped 5; count of bases not matched to a gene: 1. Germline V CDR1 and CDR2: SGHTA, FQGTGA. The CDR3 loop is CASSLGQGTGELFF. The DNA of the CDR3 is TGTGCCAGCAGCTTAGGACAGGGAACCGGGGAGCTGTTTTTT.

The rearrangement uses TRBV19 and TRBJ2-1, with 16 bases fitting TRBD2. CDR1 is LNHDA and CDR2 is SQIVND in the germline V gene (reference sequence). J was trimmed by 8 bases and V by 5 bases; bases with no gene match: 9. This CDR3 is 17 amino acids long. This CDR3 reads CASSSGLAGGPWDEQFF. The CDR3 DNA follows: TGTGCCAGTAGTTCGGGACTAGCGGGAGGGCCGTGGGATGAGCAGTTCTTC.

This clone was detected once. This CDR3 is CASAVQETQYF. The CDR3 nucleotides read TGTGCCTCAGCGGTCCAAGAGACCCAGTACTTC. The rearrangement links TRBV30 to TRBJ2-5; D perhaps matches TRBD2 (5 bases). With 7 bases removed from V and 1 base from J, the gap between germline ends came to 7 bases. Germline CDR1 is GTSNPN and CDR2 is SVGIG (reference sequence). CDR3 length: 11 amino acids.

This clone showed up just a few times. The CDR3 coding sequence is TGCGCCAGCAGCTTGGCAGGGTTGGAGGAAAAACTGTTTTTT. This encodes CASSLAGLEEKLFF. The chain recombines TRBV5-1 with TRBJ1-4, with D maybe TRBD1 (5 bases). The CDR3 length is 14 residues. V shed 0 bases and J shed 8 bases, with 11 bases lying between them. Germline values: CDR1 SGHRS, CDR2 YFSETQ.

The genes are TRBV5-6 and TRBJ1-5; TRBD1 might be the D (5 bases). V lost 1 base and J lost 2, with 19 bases in between. This CDR3 is built from 18 residues. Per the germline V gene, CDR1 is SGHDT and CDR2 is YYEEEE. This CDR3 reads CASSLYISGVEGNQPQHF. CDR3 nucleotides: TGTGCCAGCAGCTTGTATATATCGGGGGTCGAAGGCAATCAGCCCCAGCATTTT.

Here the CDR3 reads CASSLAQGLISGNTIYF. In DNA, the CDR3 is TGTGCCAGCAGCTTAGCCCAGGGCCTCATCTCTGGAAACACCATATATTTT. The rearrangement uses TRBV7-9 and TRBJ1-3; possible D gene TRBD1, 5 bases. CDR3 length: 17 amino acids. Germline V gene lookup returns CDR1 SEHNR and CDR2 FQNEAQ (reference sequence). The V gene lost 0 bases and the J gene lost 0 bases, with 12 bases spanning the gap.

The chain links TRBV6-6 to TRBJ1-3; 7 nucleotides align to TRBD1. The CDR3 is 17 amino acids. V shed 5 bases and J 4 bases; nucleotides not matched to a gene: 14. The germline gives CDR1 MNHNY, CDR2 SVGAGI (reference sequence). CDR3 sequence: CASSPLGEGARGNTIYF. The CDR3, as DNA: TGTGCCAGCAGTCCCCTGGGTGAGGGGGCAAGAGGAAACACCATATATTTT.

This clone was seen more than once but under ten times. The chain employs TRBV19 and TRBJ1-1; 9 bases fit TRBD1. Germline V lookup: CDR1 LNHDA, CDR2 SQIVND (reference sequence). The CDR3 covers 16 residues. Trimming took 2 bases from V and 7 from J; bases not matched to a gene: 11. CDR3 nucleotide sequence: TGTGCCAGTAGTATACAGGGGACAGGGCTTACGAATGAAGCTTTCTTT. Encoded protein: CASSIQGTGLTNEAFF.

The chain employs TRBV28 and TRBJ1-4; 11 bases align to TRBD1. CDR1 is MDHEN and CDR2 is SYDVKM in the germline V gene. The CDR3 sequence is 16 residues long. V was pared by 5 bases and J by 7 bases, with 9 bases of the junction left unmatched. CDR3 loop: CASSGVGTGGGEKLFF. Here the CDR3 DNA reads TGTGCCAGCAGTGGGGTTGGGACAGGGGGTGGTGAAAAACTGTTTTTT. Filled out from reference TRBV28 and TRBJ1-4, the complete variable domain reads DVKVTQSSRYLVKRTGEKVFLECVQDMDHENMFWYRQDPGLGLRLIYFSYDVKMKEKGDIPEGYSVSREKKERFSLILESASTNQTSMYLCASSGVGTGGGEKLFFGSGTQLSVL.

CDR3 residues: CASSLTGTGGEKLFF. The CDR3 DNA reads as TGTGCCAGTAGTCTCACTGGGACGGGGGGTGAAAAACTGTTTTTT. V is TRBV19 and J is TRBJ1-4; D is perhaps TRBD1 (5 bases). Trimming stripped 5 bases from V and 7 bases from J, with 17 bases between. This CDR3 has 15 amino acids. The germline V gene has CDR1 LNHDA and CDR2 SQIVND (reference sequence).

The chain recombines TRBV6-5 with TRBJ2-1; D gene ambiguous. Germline lookup yields CDR1 MNHEY and CDR2 SVGAGI. This CDR3 is 16 amino acids long. Trimming left V 0 bases short and J 3 bases short, with 12 bases between. The CDR3 region is CASSYSSAYNYNEQFF. The CDR3 coding sequence is TGTGCCAGCAGTTACTCATCCGCGTATAACTACAATGAGCAGTTCTTC.

This clone was seen only a few times. V usage is TRBV19 and J usage is TRBJ1-6; 7 nucleotides agree with TRBD1. There are 17 residues in the CDR3. V trimming: 3 bases; J trimming: 0 bases; junction bases outside the gene matches: 5. CDR1 and CDR2 from the germline V gene are LNHDA and SQIVND (reference sequence). CDR3: CASSMGDSSSYNSPLHF. CDR3 bases: TGTGCCAGTAGTATGGGGGACAGCAGCTCCTATAATTCACCCCTCCACTTT.

The rearrangement links TRBV19 to TRBJ2-7, with D unresolved. With 5 bases removed from V and 2 bases from J, the gap between germline ends came to 16 bases. The length of the CDR3 is 15 residues. Germline lookup yields CDR1 LNHDA and CDR2 SQIVND (reference sequence). The CDR3 DNA reads TGTGCCAGTAGTCGAGATGCGACAACTGCCTACGAGCAGTACTTC. Translating gives CASSRDATTAYEQYF.

In its sample, this clone was seen a few times. The chain joins TRBV6-2 or TRBV6-3 to TRBJ1-5; D not certain. This CDR3 region has 16 residues. Germline CDR1 reads MNHEY; CDR2 reads SVGEGT. V was pared by 0 bases and J by 7 bases, with 16 bases between. CDR3 residues: CASSYSKGRVGQPQHF. DNA of the CDR3: TGTGCCAGCAGTTACTCGAAAGGGAGAGTTGGCCAGCCCCAGCATTTT.

By share of the sample, this clone is medium-sized (0.01 to 0.1%). The rearrangement links TRBV24-1 to TRBJ2-2; D is perhaps TRBD2 (5 bases). The germline V gene has CDR1 KGHDR and CDR2 SFDVKD. The length of the CDR3 is 16 residues. V lost 0 bases and J lost 0, with 7 bases in between. The chain's CDR3 is CATSDLGLPNTGELFF. CDR3 nucleotide sequence: TGTGCCACCAGTGATTTGGGACTCCCGAACACCGGGGAGCTGTTTTTT.

The V call is TRBV7-6, the J call TRBJ2-5, with D maybe TRBD1 (5 bases). In germline, CDR1 is SGHVS, CDR2 FNYEAQ. CDR3 length: 15 amino acids. Trimming stripped 0 bases from V and 1 base from J, with 9 bases between. CDR3 nucleotide sequence: TGTGCCAGCAGCTTAGCGCTAGACAGCCAAGAGACCCAGTACTTC. Translating gives CASSLALDSQETQYF.

The J gene is TRBJ2-5, the V gene TRBV10-2; D remains ambiguous. V lost 6 bases and J 2 bases, leaving 7 bases between the germline ends. The CDR3 runs to 12 residues. Germline lookup yields CDR1 WSHSY and CDR2 SAAADI. The CDR3 DNA sequence: TGCGCCAGCAGGGGCGTTCAAGAGACCCAGTACTTC. This translates into CASRGVQETQYF.

J is TRBJ1-2 and V is TRBV2; TRBD1 agrees at 7 bases. Germline V lookup: CDR1 SNHLY, CDR2 FYNNEI. The trim removed 6 bases at V and 2 bases at J, leaving 12 bases unmatched. The CDR3 is made up of 16 amino acids. The CDR3 reads CASSATRQGLNYGYTF. In DNA form, the CDR3 reads TGTGCCAGCAGCGCGACCCGACAGGGCCTCAACTATGGCTACACCTTC.

This clone came up a few times. The rearrangement joins TRBV28 to TRBJ2-3; 8 bases agree with TRBD2. There are 12 residues in the CDR3. Trimming at V came to 7 bases and at J to 6 bases, leaving 3 bases not matched to a gene. Germline assignment: CDR1 MDHEN and CDR2 SYDVKM. CDR3 DNA: TGTGCCAGCATTAGCGGGACCGATACGCAGTATTTT. Its protein product is CASISGTDTQYF. The full variable domain, its missing parts supplied by reference TRBV28 and TRBJ2-3, is DVKVTQSSRYLVKRTGEKVFLECVQDMDHENMFWYRQDPGLGLRLIYFSYDVKMKEKGDIPEGYSVSREKKERFSLILESASTNQTSMYLCASISGTDTQYFGPGTRLTVL.

The genes are TRBV7-2 and TRBJ2-5; the D gene is possibly TRBD2 (6 bases). Germline loops: CDR1 SGHTA, CDR2 FQGNSA. The CDR3 sequence is 15 residues long. The ends were cut back, 1 base at V and 4 bases at J, with 13 bases in the middle. The CDR3 DNA sequence: TGTGCCAGCAGCTTAGTGGGGACTTGGCGAGAGACCCAGTACTTC. Translated, it gives CASSLVGTWRETQYF.

The V gene is TRBV7-8, the J gene TRBJ2-7; D is possibly TRBD2 (5 bases). The CDR3 totals 19 residues. Trimming left V 2 bases short and J 3 bases short, with 26 bases between. Germline lookup yields CDR1 SGHVS and CDR2 FQNEAQ. This CDR3 is CASSLRSSTQLGNYYEQYF. DNA of the CDR3: TGTGCCAGCAGCTTAAGGTCTTCCACGCAGCTCGGGAACTACTACGAGCAGTACTTC.

This clone showed up just a few times. V gene TRBV11-3 combines with J gene TRBJ1-4; D is unresolved. This CDR3 spans 13 amino acids. Germline-derived CDR1 and CDR2 are SGHNT and YENEEA. Trimming removed 6 bases at V and 8 bases at J, with 13 bases between. The CDR3 spells CASRRSLLEKLFF. Here the CDR3 DNA reads TGTGCCAGCAGAAGGAGTCTTCTAGAAAAACTGTTTTTT. The whole variable domain, filled in from reference TRBV11-3 and TRBJ1-4, reads EAGVVQSPRYKIIEKKQPVAFWCNPISGHNTLYWYLQNLGQGPELLIRYENEEAVDDSQLPKDRFSAERLKGVDSTLKIQPAELGDSAVYLCASRRSLLEKLFFGSGTQLSVL.